This T cell receptor (beta chain) derives from a study of T cells after posttransplantation cyclophosphamide. Profiling relied on immunoSEQ multiplex PCR, and the TCRdb table lists in-frame clones only, not all of them. The table lists roughly 18,000 clones, 83% of them singletons. Peripheral blood was collected from the related graft donor on the marrow donation day. Sequencing used memory CD4+ T cells sorted from blood. This TCR derives from a man aged 25-45 years in good health and a related stem cell transplant donor.

The CDR3 spells CASSLSAQNYGYTF. DNA for the CDR3: TGTGCCAGCAGTTTATCCGCTCAGAACTATGGCTACACCTTC. The rearrangement joins TRBV27 to TRBJ1-2; D is unresolved. Trimming stripped 0 bases from V and 2 bases from J, with 7 bases between. There are 14 residues in the CDR3. CDR1 and CDR2 (germline): MNHEY, SMNVEV (reference sequence).